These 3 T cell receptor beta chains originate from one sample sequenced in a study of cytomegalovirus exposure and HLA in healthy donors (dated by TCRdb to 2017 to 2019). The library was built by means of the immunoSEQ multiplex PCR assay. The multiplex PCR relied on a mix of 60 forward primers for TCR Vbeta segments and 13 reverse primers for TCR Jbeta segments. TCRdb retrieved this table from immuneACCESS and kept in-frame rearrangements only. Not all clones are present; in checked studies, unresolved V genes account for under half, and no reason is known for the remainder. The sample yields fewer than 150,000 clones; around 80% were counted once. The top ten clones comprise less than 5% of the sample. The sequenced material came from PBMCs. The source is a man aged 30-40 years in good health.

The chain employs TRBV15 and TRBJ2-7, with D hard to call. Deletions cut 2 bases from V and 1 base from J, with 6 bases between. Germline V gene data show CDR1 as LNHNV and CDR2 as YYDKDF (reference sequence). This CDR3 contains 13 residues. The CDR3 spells CATSRHSSYEQYF. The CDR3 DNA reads TGTGCCACCAGCAGACACAGTTCCTACGAGCAGTACTTC.

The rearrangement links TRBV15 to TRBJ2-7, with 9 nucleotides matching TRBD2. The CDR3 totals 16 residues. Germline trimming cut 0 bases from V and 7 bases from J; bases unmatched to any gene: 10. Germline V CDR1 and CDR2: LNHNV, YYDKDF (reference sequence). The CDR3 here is CATSREGAGGGLEQYF. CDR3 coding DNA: TGTGCCACCAGCAGAGAGGGAGCGGGAGGTGGTTTGGAGCAGTACTTC.

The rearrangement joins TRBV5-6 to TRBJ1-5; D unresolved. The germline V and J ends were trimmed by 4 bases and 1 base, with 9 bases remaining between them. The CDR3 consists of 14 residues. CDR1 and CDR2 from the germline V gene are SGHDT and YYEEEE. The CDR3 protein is CASSSFRSNQPQHF. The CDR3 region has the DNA TGTGCCAGCAGCAGCTTCCGGAGCAATCAGCCCCAGCATTTT.